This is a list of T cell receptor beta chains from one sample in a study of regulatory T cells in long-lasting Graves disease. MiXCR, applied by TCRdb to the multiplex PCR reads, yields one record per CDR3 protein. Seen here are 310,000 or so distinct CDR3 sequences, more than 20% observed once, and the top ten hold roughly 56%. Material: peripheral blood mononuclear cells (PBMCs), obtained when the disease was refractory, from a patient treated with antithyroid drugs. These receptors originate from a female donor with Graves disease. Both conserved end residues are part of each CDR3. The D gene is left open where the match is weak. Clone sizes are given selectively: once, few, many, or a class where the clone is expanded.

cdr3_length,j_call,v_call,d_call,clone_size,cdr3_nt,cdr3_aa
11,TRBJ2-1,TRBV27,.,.,TGTGCCAGTGTGGGGGGCGAGGAGCAGTTCTTC,CASVGGEEQFF
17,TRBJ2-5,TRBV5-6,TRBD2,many,TGTGCCAGCAGCTTGTACGGGCTAGCGGGAGAGCGGGAGACCCAGTACTTC,CASSLYGLAGERETQYF
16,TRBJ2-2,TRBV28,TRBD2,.,TGTGCCAGCTTAGCTCGGACTAGCGGAAACACCGGGGAGCTGTTTTTT,CASLARTSGNTGELFF
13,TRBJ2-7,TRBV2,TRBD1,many,TGTGCCAGCAATCGGGACAGAGCCTACGAGCAGTACTTC,CASNRDRAYEQYF
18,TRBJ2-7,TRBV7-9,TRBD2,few,TGTGCCAGCAGCGAACCGGGACTAGCGGGAACAGACTCCTACGAGCAGTACTTC,CASSEPGLAGTDSYEQYF
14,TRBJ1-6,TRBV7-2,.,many,TGTGCCAGCAGCTCCTTATACTCCCATTCACCCCTCCACTTT,CASSSLYSHSPLHF
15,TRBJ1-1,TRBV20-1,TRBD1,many,TGCAGTGTTAACCAGGGACAGCCGATGAACACTGAAGCTTTCTTT,CSVNQGQPMNTEAFF
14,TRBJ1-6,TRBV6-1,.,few,TGTGCCAGCAGTCAACGGCTTGAAGGGTCACCCCTCCACTTT,CASSQRLEGSPLHF
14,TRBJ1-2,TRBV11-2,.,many,TGTGCCAGCAGCTTAGTTGCAGGGATTGATGGCTACACCTTC,CASSLVAGIDGYTF
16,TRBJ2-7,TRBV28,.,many,TGTGCCAGCAGTTTCCGTCGACAACTGAACTCCTACGAGCAGTACTTC,CASSFRRQLNSYEQYF
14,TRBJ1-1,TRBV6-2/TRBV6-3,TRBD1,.,TGTGCCAGCAGGGACGACAGGGGACGGCCTGAAGCTTTCTTT,CASRDDRGRPEAFF
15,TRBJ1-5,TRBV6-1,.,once,TGTGCCAGCAGTGAGGGGGGGCTGAGCAATCAGCCCCATCATTTT,CASSEGGLSNQPHHF
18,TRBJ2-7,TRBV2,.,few,TGTGCCAGCGGATGGGGGCCAAGGGGGGAGGGCCGGGTCTACGAGCAGTACTTC,CASGWGPRGEGRVYEQYF
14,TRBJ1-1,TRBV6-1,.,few,TGTGCCAGCAGTGAAGTAGGAACCGAGACTGAAGCTTTCTTT,CASSEVGTETEAFF
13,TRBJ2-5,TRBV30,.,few,TGTGCCTGGGGGGGAGGGGGACAAGAGACCCAGTACTTC,CAWGGGGQETQYF
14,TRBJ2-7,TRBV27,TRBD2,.,TGTGCCAGCAGTTGGGCGGGGGGCTCCTACGAGCAGTACTTC,CASSWAGGSYEQYF
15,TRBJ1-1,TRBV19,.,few,TGTGCCAGTAGAATACCACAGGGCGCGAACACTGAAGCTTTCTTT,CASRIPQGANTEAFF
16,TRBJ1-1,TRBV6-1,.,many,TGTGCCAGCATCCAGGCAGGGGCGACGGATGACACTGAAGCTTTCTTT,CASIQAGATDDTEAFF
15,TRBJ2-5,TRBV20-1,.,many,TGCAGTGCTAGAGCTCCACTTGCTAGAACAGAGACCCAGTACTTC,CSARAPLARTETQYF
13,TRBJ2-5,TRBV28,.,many,TGTGCCAGCAGTTTAATGGGCGCCGAGACCCAGTACTTC,CASSLMGAETQYF
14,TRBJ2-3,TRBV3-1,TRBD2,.,TGTGCCAGCAGGCAGAGCGGGAGGGGTGATACGCAGTATTTT,CASRQSGRGDTQYF
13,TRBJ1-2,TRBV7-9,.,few,TGTGCCAGCAGCGCCACAGGGACTAGAGGCTACACCTTC,CASSATGTRGYTF
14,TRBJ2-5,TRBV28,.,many,TGTGCCAGCAGTTCTGCCGTGTGGTGGGAGACCCAGTACTTC,CASSSAVWWETQYF
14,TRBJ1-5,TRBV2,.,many,TGTGCCAGCAGCGGGGATTATAGCAATCAGCCCCAGCATTTT,CASSGDYSNQPQHF
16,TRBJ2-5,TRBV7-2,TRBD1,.,TGTGCCAGCAGCAAACTCCGACAGGGGGCCGGGGAGACCCAGTACTTC,CASSKLRQGAGETQYF
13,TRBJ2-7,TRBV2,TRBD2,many,TGTGCCAGCGGGCTAGCGGGCTCCTACGAGCAGTACTTC,CASGLAGSYEQYF
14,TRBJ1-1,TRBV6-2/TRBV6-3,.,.,TGTGCCAGCAGTTACAGAGTAGGGAACACTGAAGCTTTCTTT,CASSYRVGNTEAFF
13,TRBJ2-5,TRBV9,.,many,TGTGCCAGCAGCCCCCGGAACCAAGAGACCCAGTACTTC,CASSPRNQETQYF
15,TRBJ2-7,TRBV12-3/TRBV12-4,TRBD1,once,TGTGCCAGCAGCTTAACCGGGACAGGGATCTACGAGCAGTACTTC,CASSLTGTGIYEQYF
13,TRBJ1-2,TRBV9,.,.,TGTGCCAGCAGCGTAAATTCCAACTATGGCTACACCTTC,CASSVNSNYGYTF
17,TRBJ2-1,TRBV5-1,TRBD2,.,TGCGCCAGCAGCTTGGGGACTAGCGGGAGGGCCGGCGATGAGCAGTTCTTC,CASSLGTSGRAGDEQFF
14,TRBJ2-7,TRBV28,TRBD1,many,TGTGCCAGCAAGGGGGACAGGGGATCCTACGAGCAGTACTTC,CASKGDRGSYEQYF
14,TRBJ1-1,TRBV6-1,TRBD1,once,TGTGCCAGCAGGGCGGGACAGCAGAACACTGAAGCTTTCTTT,CASRAGQQNTEAFF
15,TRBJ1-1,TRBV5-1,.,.,TGCGCCAGCAGCCCCGGACAGCCGGGGGTCACTGAAGCTTTCTTT,CASSPGQPGVTEAFF
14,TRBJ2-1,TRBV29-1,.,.,TGCAGCGTTGCGAGGGCTAGCTCCTACAATGAGCAGTTCTTC,CSVARASSYNEQFF
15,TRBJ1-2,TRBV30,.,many,TGTGCCTGGAGTGTAGGGGAAGGGCCCAGCTATGGCTACACCTTC,CAWSVGEGPSYGYTF
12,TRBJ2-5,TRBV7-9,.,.,TGTGCCAGCAGCTCCGGTCACGAGACCCAGTACTTC,CASSSGHETQYF
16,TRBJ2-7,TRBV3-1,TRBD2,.,TGTGCCAGCAGCCAAGAAGCTAGCGGGAGGGCCTACGAGCAGTACTTC,CASSQEASGRAYEQYF
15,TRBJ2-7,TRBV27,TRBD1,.,TGTGCCAGCAGAGGATCGGCGACAGGGACCTACGAGCAGTACTTC,CASRGSATGTYEQYF
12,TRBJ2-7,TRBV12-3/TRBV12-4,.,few,TGTGCCAGCAGTGCCGTTACCGACGAGCAGTACTTC,CASSAVTDEQYF
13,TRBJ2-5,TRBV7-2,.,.,TGTGCCAGCAGCTTAGGCGGGTGGGAGACCCAGTACTTC,CASSLGGWETQYF
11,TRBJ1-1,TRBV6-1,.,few,TGTGCCAGCTCACGGGGTCGTAAAGCTTTCTTT,CASSRGRKAFF
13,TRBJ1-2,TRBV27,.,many,TGTGCCAGCAGTTCCAAAGCCAACTATGGCTACACCTTC,CASSSKANYGYTF
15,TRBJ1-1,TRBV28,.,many,TGTGCCAGCAGTTTGGCAGGGATTGAGGACACTGAAGCTTTCTTT,CASSLAGIEDTEAFF
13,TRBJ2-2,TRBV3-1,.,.,TGTGCCAGCAGCCAACGTGGTACCGGGGAGCTGTTTTTT,CASSQRGTGELFF
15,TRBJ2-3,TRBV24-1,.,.,TGTGCCACCAGTGATTGGGCCAGGGGAGGGGATACGCAGTATTTT,CATSDWARGGDTQYF
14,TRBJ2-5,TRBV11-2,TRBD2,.,TGTGCCAGCAGCTTAGGAGGGAGGGACGAGACCCAGTACTTC,CASSLGGRDETQYF
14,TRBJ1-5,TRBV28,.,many,TGTGCCACTGCCTCGATCTGGGGCAATCAGCCCCAGCATTTT,CATASIWGNQPQHF
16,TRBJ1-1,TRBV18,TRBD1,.,TGTGCCAGCTCACCAGGGACAGAAATACGGAACACTGAAGCTTTCTTT,CASSPGTEIRNTEAFF
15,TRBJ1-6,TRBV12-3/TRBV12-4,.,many,TGTGCCAGCAGTTTAGACCGACAGAACAATTCACCCCTCCACTTT,CASSLDRQNNSPLHF
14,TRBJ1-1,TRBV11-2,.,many,TGTGCCAGCAGCTTTGGGGTTATGAACACTGAAGCTTTCTTT,CASSFGVMNTEAFF